These 30 T cell receptor beta chains share one sample of origin, sequenced in a study of a mutant IDH1 vaccine in newly diagnosed glioma. Data came from immunoSEQ multiplex PCR; TCRdb stores just in-frame clones and leaves some out. The sample carries roughly 70,000 clones, about 81% recorded once. What these receptors recognize is not known. The time point was: week 11, during vaccination. Each vaccine dose was 300 ug of mutant IDH1 20-mer peptide, with topical imiquimod. The sample consisted of PBMCs, taken from a glioma patient whose treatment included an IDH1 peptide vaccine. The origin of the receptors is a woman aged 45-65 years with glioma.

The rearrangement links TRBV7-2 to TRBJ2-3; TRBD2 is a possible D gene (6 bases). From germline, CDR1 is SGHTA and CDR2 FQGNSA. The CDR3 loop spans 16 amino acids. V lost 0 bases and J 5 bases, leaving 15 bases between the germline ends. The CDR3 nucleotides read TGTGCCAGCAGCTTAGCACCGATGGAGGGCCAAGATACGCAGTATTTT. Translation: CASSLAPMEGQDTQYF.

V usage is TRBV29-1 and J usage is TRBJ1-1, with D maybe TRBD1 (5 bases). V lost 4 bases and J lost 5, with 20 bases in between. Per germline, CDR1 SQVTM and CDR2 ANQGSEA. CDR3 size: 15 residues. Here the CDR3 DNA reads TGCAGCGTTGTTTTGGGCCCAGGGCTTAGAACTGAAGCTTTCTTT. Its translation: CSVVLGPGLRTEAFF.

This chain uses TRBV5-1 with TRBJ2-2; D unresolved. The CDR3 has 16 amino acids. Deletions cut 4 bases from V and 2 bases from J, with 15 bases between. CDR1 and CDR2 from the germline V gene are SGHRS and YFSETQ. The CDR3 DNA reads TGCGCCAGCAGCCCGCTTGGTCCCAGAAACACCGGGGAGCTGTTTTTT. This codes for CASSPLGPRNTGELFF.

The genes are TRBV7-2 and TRBJ2-5, with D unclear. Germline V gives CDR1 SGHTA, CDR2 FQGNSA. Trimming left V 3 bases short and J 0 bases short, with 2 bases between. The CDR3 is 12 amino acids. CDR3 sequence: CASSLYQETQYF. CDR3 DNA: TGTGCCAGCAGCTTGTACCAAGAGACCCAGTACTTC. The full variable domain, completed using reference TRBV7-2 and TRBJ2-5, is GAGVSQSPSNKVTEKGKDVELRCDPISGHTALYWYRQSLGQGLEFLIYFQGNSAPDKSGLPSDRFSAERTGGSVSTLTIQRTQQEDSAVYLCASSLYQETQYFGPGTRLLVL.

In the case of this clone: At one of its ends the junction is not consistent with the germline gene, which may arise from a read error. The V and J genes are TRBV7-2 and TRBJ2-7, with 7 bases fitting TRBD2. Germline loops: CDR1 SGHTA, CDR2 FQGNSA. This CDR3 has 15 amino acids. The CDR3 DNA reads TGTGCCAGCAGCATAGCTCTACGGGGGGTATACGAGCAGTACTTC. Translation gives CASSIALRGVYEQYF.

The rearrangement uses TRBV11-2 and TRBJ1-2; D perhaps matches TRBD1 (5 bases). There are 18 residues in the CDR3. The germline V gene encodes CDR1 SGHAT and CDR2 FQNNGV. V lost 1 base to trimming and J lost 6 bases, with 24 bases between them. CDR3 protein: CASSLVGPRGGVFDGYTF. CDR3 bases: TGTGCCAGCAGCTTAGTTGGCCCTCGTGGGGGAGTGTTCGATGGCTACACCTTC.

V gene TRBV4-1 combines with J gene TRBJ2-1; a possible D gene is TRBD2 (7 bases). Germline V gives CDR1 MGHRA, CDR2 YSYEKL. The CDR3 length is 16 residues. Trimming removed 4 bases at V and 9 bases at J, with 22 bases between. The CDR3 DNA sequence: TGCGCCAGCAGCCGAACACCCAGCGGGGACATCGGTGAGCAGTTCTTC. Translating gives CASSRTPSGDIGEQFF.

The gene calls are TRBV15 and TRBJ1-1; D may be TRBD1 (5 bases). V was clipped by 0 bases and J by 5 bases, with 10 bases between them. The germline CDR1 and CDR2 sequences are LNHNV and YYDKDF (reference sequence). CDR3 length: 14 residues. The CDR3 DNA follows: TGTGCCACCAGCAGAGATCCGGCAGGGACTGAAGCTTTCTTT. Protein: CATSRDPAGTEAFF.

J is TRBJ1-6 and V is TRBV5-4, with 9 bases identical to TRBD1. CDR3 length equals 14 residues. Germline values: CDR1 SGHNT, CDR2 YYREEE (reference sequence). The V segment lost 0 bases and the J segment 10 bases; nucleotides outside the gene matches: 2. For the CDR3, the DNA is TGTGCCAGCAGCTTGGGGACAGGGGAATCACCCCTCCACTTT. This encodes CASSLGTGESPLHF.

The sample holds one count of this clone. J is TRBJ2-5 and V is TRBV6-6; D unclear. From germline, CDR1 is MNHNY and CDR2 SVGAGI (reference sequence). The CDR3 loop spans 11 amino acids. V was clipped by 9 bases and J by 5 bases, with 10 bases between them. The CDR3 spells CASGPSETQYF. For the CDR3, the DNA is TGTGCCAGTGGACCTTCGGAGACCCAGTACTTC.

In its sample, this clone was seen a few times. In DNA, the CDR3 is TGTGCCAGCGCTGTGAGCAATCAGCCCCAGCATTTT. As protein: CASAVSNQPQHF. V and J are TRBV6-6 and TRBJ1-5; D gene uncertain. CDR1 MNHNY and CDR2 SVGAGI come from the germline V gene (reference sequence). The germline V and J ends were trimmed by 8 bases and 1 base, with 6 bases remaining between them. CDR3 length: 12 residues.

The chain is built from TRBV10-2 and TRBJ1-4; 9 bases are shared with TRBD1. Per the germline V gene, CDR1 is WSHSY and CDR2 is SAAADI. After removal of 6 bases from V and 6 bases from J, the junction contained 11 bases not matched to a gene. The CDR3 is 16 amino acids. CDR3 sequence: CASRGTGPSGYEKLFF. In DNA form, the CDR3 reads TGCGCCAGCAGGGGGACAGGGCCCTCCGGGTATGAAAAACTGTTTTTT.

Of note for this clone: Germline and junction disagree at one end, which may indicate a read error. The J gene is TRBJ1-1, the V gene TRBV5-4; D is unresolved. This CDR3 comprises 12 residues. Per germline, CDR1 SGHNT and CDR2 YYREEE (reference sequence). CDR3 protein: CASSGPGPFSLF. The CDR3 DNA reads as TGTGCCAGCAGCGGACCGGGCCCATTCTCTCTCTTT.

The V call is TRBV28, the J call TRBJ2-7; D may match TRBD1 or TRBD2 (5 bases each). The CDR3 has 16 residues. Trimming shortened V by 3 bases and J by 1 base, and 16 bases separated the two germline ends. CDR1 MDHEN and CDR2 SYDVKM come from the germline V gene. CDR3 protein: CASSFPRDGGSYEQYF. Here the CDR3 DNA reads TGTGCCAGCAGTTTTCCGAGGGACGGTGGATCCTACGAGCAGTACTTC.

The chain couples TRBV6-5 to TRBJ1-1; 9 bases fit TRBD1. The CDR3 is made up of 15 amino acids. Germline V gene sequence: CDR1 MNHEY, CDR2 SVGAGI. V shed 6 bases and J 5 bases; nucleotides not matched to a gene: 10. CDR3 nucleotide sequence: TGTGCCAGCAGAAGGGGACAGGGCGGTTGGACTGAAGCTTTCTTT. This codes for CASRRGQGGWTEAFF.

This chain joins TRBV5-4 and TRBJ1-1; 7 bases line up with TRBD1. V was clipped by 4 bases and J by 1 base; unmatched bases: 7. The CDR3 loop spans 15 amino acids. Germline loops: CDR1 SGHNT, CDR2 YYREEE (reference sequence). The CDR3 protein is CASSPARTGNTEAFF. The CDR3 region has the DNA TGTGCCAGCAGCCCGGCGAGGACAGGGAACACTGAAGCTTTCTTT. The whole variable domain, filled in from reference TRBV5-4 and TRBJ1-1, reads ETGVTQSPTHLIKTRGQQVTLRCSSQSGHNTVSWYQQALGQGPQFIFQYYREEENGRGNFPPRFSGLQFPNYSSELNVNALELDDSALYLCASSPARTGNTEAFFGQGTRLTVV.

The chain combines TRBV6-5 with TRBJ1-3, with D possibly matching TRBD1 (5 bases). The CDR3 has 15 residues. Germline V gene lookup returns CDR1 MNHEY and CDR2 SVGAGI. The V end was cut by 5 bases, the J end by 0 bases, with 11 bases between. CDR3 DNA: TGTGCCAGCAGTAACGCAGGGTACTCTGGAAACACCATATATTTT. Its translation: CASSNAGYSGNTIYF.

This chain connects TRBV7-9 to TRBJ2-1, with D maybe TRBD2 (5 bases). CDR1 SEHNR and CDR2 FQNEAQ come from the germline V gene (reference sequence). The CDR3 is made up of 14 amino acids. V lost 8 bases, J lost 6 bases, and 17 bases lay in between. Here the CDR3 reads CASGPPGLFNEQFF. DNA for the CDR3: TGTGCCAGCGGGCCTCCGGGGTTATTCAATGAGCAGTTCTTC. Filled out from reference TRBV7-9 and TRBJ2-1, the complete variable domain reads DTGVSQNPRHKITKRGQNVTFRCDPISEHNRLYWYRQTLGQGPEFLTYFQNEAQLEKSRLLSDRFSAERPKGSFSTLEIQRTEQGDSAMYLCASGPPGLFNEQFFGPGTRLTVL.

The rearrangement joins TRBV27 to TRBJ2-2; D remains unclear. The CDR3 is 14 amino acids. V shed 2 bases and J shed 4 bases, with 8 bases lying between them. The germline gives CDR1 MNHEY, CDR2 SMNVEV (reference sequence). The CDR3 DNA reads as TGTGCCAGCAGTTTAGACCGATTCACCGGGGAGCTGTTTTTT. Its translation is CASSLDRFTGELFF.

This CDR3 reads CASSWGVETQYF. DNA of the CDR3: TGTGCCAGCAGCTGGGGGGTCGAGACCCAGTACTTC. V usage is TRBV11-3 and J usage is TRBJ2-5; D may be TRBD2 (6 bases). Trimming cost V 4 bases and J 5 bases, with 8 bases left between them. The germline V gene has CDR1 SGHNT and CDR2 YENEEA. The CDR3 spans 12 residues.

V is TRBV2 and J is TRBJ1-5; 8 positions agree with TRBD1. CDR1 is SNHLY, CDR2 FYNNEI, per germline. V shed 0 bases and J 6 bases; nucleotides not matched to a gene: 10. The CDR3 runs 17 residues. The CDR3 DNA follows: TGTGCCAGCAGTGAAGCGGGGCAGGGGGCGCCGGGTCAGCCCCAGCATTTT. This translates into CASSEAGQGAPGQPQHF. The entire variable domain, with the rest obtained from reference TRBV2 and TRBJ1-5, is as follows: EPEVTQTPSHQVTQMGQEVILRCVPISNHLYFYWYRQILGQKVEFLVSFYNNEISEKSEIFDDQFSVERPDGSNFTLKIRSTKLEDSAMYFCASSEAGQGAPGQPQHFGDGTRLSIL.

The chain has TRBV19 and TRBJ1-2, with unresolved D. CDR1 LNHDA and CDR2 SQIVND come from the germline V gene (reference sequence). This CDR3 has 15 amino acids. V was shortened by 7 bases and J by 0 bases, with 15 bases between the two germline ends. CDR3 protein: CASTELGGANYGYTF. In DNA, the CDR3 is TGTGCCAGTACCGAGCTGGGCGGGGCTAACTATGGCTACACCTTC.

V is TRBV6-5 and J is TRBJ1-5; no clear D gene. The CDR3 extends over 14 amino acids. The V end lost 0 bases, the J end lost 6 bases, and 9 bases lay between the germline ends. Germline assignment: CDR1 MNHEY and CDR2 SVGAGI. CDR3 in amino acids: CASSYSEGRQPQHF. In DNA, the CDR3 is TGTGCCAGCAGTTACTCTGAGGGCCGTCAGCCCCAGCATTTT.

V usage is TRBV30 and J usage is TRBJ2-5, with D possibly matching TRBD2 (6 bases). Germline V CDR1 and CDR2: GTSNPN, SVGIG (reference sequence). This CDR3 comprises 11 residues. V lost 0 bases to trimming and J lost 11 bases, with 10 bases between them. The CDR3 DNA reads TGTGCCTGGAGTGTAGGAGGGGAGCAGTACTTC. As protein: CAWSVGGEQYF.

The chain recombines TRBV7-2 with TRBJ2-7; D remains unclear. The CDR3 length is 13 residues. The germline CDR1 and CDR2 sequences are SGHTA and FQGNSA. V lost 2 bases to trimming and J lost 2 bases, with 7 bases between them. CDR3 nucleotides: TGTGCCAGCAGCTTATCGCAGGCCTACGAGCAGTACTTC. Encoded protein: CASSLSQAYEQYF.

This rearrangement joins TRBV27 to TRBJ1-5, with D perhaps matching TRBD1 (6 bases). V was cut by 9 bases and J by 0 bases, with 21 bases left in between. CDR1 is MNHEY and CDR2 is SMNVEV in the germline V gene (reference sequence). The CDR3 is 17 residues long. CDR3 coding DNA: TGTGCCAGTCCACAGGGTTTTCGGTCCTATAGCAATCAGCCCCAGCATTTT. Amino acids: CASPQGFRSYSNQPQHF.

This chain connects TRBV7-7 to TRBJ2-7; TRBD2 agrees at 15 bases. With V trimmed by 5 bases and J by 5 bases, 10 bases remained unmatched. The germline V gene encodes CDR1 SSHAT and CDR2 FNYEAQ (reference sequence). The CDR3 sequence is 17 residues long. CDR3 protein: CASSPGLAGGVSHEQYF. The CDR3 bases are TGTGCCAGCAGCCCGGGACTAGCGGGGGGAGTTAGCCACGAGCAGTACTTC.

The CDR3 protein is CSVIMGTGLYEQYF. In DNA, the CDR3 is TGCAGCGTTATTATGGGGACGGGGCTCTACGAGCAGTACTTC. The chain uses TRBV29-1 and TRBJ2-7; D may correspond to TRBD1 or TRBD2 (5 bases each). Germline V gives CDR1 SQVTM, CDR2 ANQGSEA. V was cut by 5 bases and J by 3 bases, with 17 bases left in between. The CDR3 runs 14 residues.

The chain is built from TRBV30 and TRBJ1-4; 9 nucleotides match TRBD1. This CDR3 is built from 14 residues. V shed 3 bases, J shed 8 bases, and the junction held 7 bases outside the gene matches. Germline V gene sequence: CDR1 GTSNPN, CDR2 SVGIG (reference sequence). CDR3 region: CAWRGDRVEEKLFF. CDR3 coding DNA: TGTGCCTGGAGGGGGGACAGGGTGGAAGAAAAACTGTTTTTT.

The chain employs TRBV13 and TRBJ2-7, with TRBD1 identical over 11 bases. V shed 5 bases and J 2 bases; nucleotides not matched to a gene: 5. The CDR3 runs 15 residues. From germline, CDR1 is PRHDT and CDR2 FYEKMQ (reference sequence). The CDR3 region has the DNA TGTGCCAGCAGCCCGTGGGGACAGGGGGCCTACGAGCAGTACTTC. This sequence encodes CASSPWGQGAYEQYF.